This T cell receptor beta chain was captured in a study of Graves' ophthalmopathy and Graves' hyperthyroidism. The CDR3 has 16 residues. The germline CDR1 and CDR2 sequences are SGHAT and FQNNGV. As concerns this clonotype: Germline and junction disagree at one end, which may indicate a read error.

The TCR beta CDR3 regions underwent amplification from RNA transcripts. After a first-round RT-PCR with HTBI primers, a second-round multiplex PCR was run. TCRdb used MiXCR to reprocess the multiplex PCR reads, holding one entry per CDR3 protein. Altogether some 750,000 distinct CDR3 sequences are present, 35% to 50% being singletons, with the ten largest covering 40% to 55%. This receptor was obtained from an adult man with Graves' ophthalmopathy. V is TRBV11-2 and J is TRBJ2-7, with 9 nucleotides matching TRBD2. Source material: peripheral blood. Written as DNA, the CDR3 is TGCGCCAGCAGCCCGAACCCGGGACTAGCATTCTACGAGCAGTACTTC. This sequence encodes CASSPNPGLAFYEQYF.